This T cell receptor (beta chain) was documented in a study of blood T cell repertoires in COVID-19. Study-level background: Sources were T cells, B-cell-depleted T cells, or PBMCs; the material itself was cDNA or gDNA.

Profiling relied on immunoSEQ multiplex PCR, and the TCRdb table lists in-frame clones only, not all of them. Altogether about 200,000 clones are present, roughly 87% being singletons, with the ten largest covering more than 2%. This study enrolled people aged about 18 to 100 from around 26 US geographic areas. The V segment lost 3 bases and the J segment 5 bases; nucleotides outside the gene matches: 13. The germline gives CDR1 MGHRA, CDR2 YSYEKL. CDR3 length equals 17 residues. This clonotype originated in a woman in her 30s who had recovered from COVID-19. The J gene is TRBJ2-3, the V gene TRBV4-1, with 8 positions matching TRBD2. Sequenced material: PBMCs or T cells enriched from blood (not recorded which). DNA of the CDR3: TGCGCCAGCAGCCACGAACCCGGGGGGGGGTACAAAGATACGCAGTATTTT. Translating it yields CASSHEPGGGYKDTQYF.